This T cell receptor beta chain was identified in a study of blood T cell repertoires in COVID-19. In germline, CDR1 is MGHRA, CDR2 YSYEKL. This CDR3 has 14 amino acids. J was trimmed by 2 bases and V by 3 bases; bases with no gene match: 1. Data came from immunoSEQ multiplex PCR; TCRdb stores just in-frame clones and leaves some out. The table lists fewer than 250,000 clones, around four fifths of them singletons. Material: PBMCs or T cells enriched from blood (not recorded which). The genes are TRBV4-1 and TRBJ2-7, with 10 bases that match TRBD1. The TCR originated in a woman aged 40 to 49 who had been exposed to COVID-19. For the CDR3, the DNA is TGCGCCAGCAGCCAGGGACAGGGGACCTACGAGCAGTACTTC. The encoded protein is CASSQGQGTYEQYF.